This T cell receptor (beta chain) was retrieved from a study of cytomegalovirus exposure and HLA in healthy donors. This clone came up once. The length of the CDR3 is 17 residues. V lost 1 base and J lost 8; bases outside the gene matches: 8. Germline loops: CDR1 SEHNR, CDR2 FQNEAQ (reference sequence). This PCR relied on a set of 60 Vbeta primers and 13 Jbeta primers. Using immunoSEQ multiplex PCR, the repertoire was profiled, and TCRdb retains in-frame clones only, with some absent. The sample yields about 160,000 clones, approximately 81% seen once. The chain carries TRBV7-9 and TRBJ2-1; 13 bases agree with TRBD2. The clonotype originates from a male donor in good health and CMV-seronegative. The sequencing input was PBMCs. The CDR3 sequence is CASSLGTSGSRGDEQFF. The CDR3 DNA reads TGTGCCAGCAGCTTAGGGACTAGCGGGAGCCGTGGGGATGAGCAGTTCTTC.